This entry lists 8 T cell receptor beta chains sequenced from one sample in a study of blood T cell repertoires in COVID-19. The protocol was immunoSEQ multiplex PCR, while the TCRdb copy is restricted to in-frame clones and leaves out a portion. Found here are 180,000 or so clones, 83% of them singletons; the top ten hold about 3.5%. Source material: PBMCs or T cells enriched from blood (not recorded which). Receptors were obtained from a woman in her forties or fifties in a cohort exposed to, infected with or recovered from COVID-19 (not recorded which).

The CDR3 DNA reads TGTGCCAGCTCACCGAGGATGGAGGGGAGCACAGATACGCAGTATTTT. It yields the protein CASSPRMEGSTDTQYF. The chain is built from TRBV18 and TRBJ2-3, with D possibly TRBD2 on 6 matching bases. V lost 3 bases and J 0 bases, leaving 13 bases between the germline ends. Germline V CDR1 and CDR2: KGHSH, LQKENI. This CDR3 has 16 amino acids.

This chain uses TRBV7-9 with TRBJ2-1, with 14 bases lining up with TRBD2. From germline, CDR1 is SEHNR and CDR2 FQNEAQ (reference sequence). J gave up 4 bases and V 10 bases, and 9 bases lay outside the gene matches. The length of the CDR3 is 16 residues. The CDR3 bases are TGTGCCACCCAACTCGGACTAGCGGGAGGTTACAATGAGCAGTTCTTC. Protein product: CATQLGLAGGYNEQFF.

V is TRBV6-1 and J is TRBJ2-7; 7 bases line up with TRBD2. This CDR3 is built from 15 residues. Germline values: CDR1 MNHNS, CDR2 SASEGT. The V gene end was trimmed by 3 bases and the J gene end by 3 bases; junction bases not matched to a gene: 8. For the CDR3, the DNA is TGTGCCAGCAGTGAGCAACTAGCGACGAACTACGAGCAGTACTTC. Protein sequence: CASSEQLATNYEQYF.

The chain joins TRBV5-6 to TRBJ1-1, with D possibly being TRBD1 (6 bases). CDR3 length equals 14 residues. The germline V gene encodes CDR1 SGHDT and CDR2 YYEEEE. Trimming cost V 6 bases and J 4 bases, with 16 bases left between them. Here the CDR3 DNA reads TGTGCCAGCAACAACAGGGTGGGTGTCACTGAAGCTTTCTTT. Residues: CASNNRVGVTEAFF. Combining the CDR3 with reference TRBV5-6 and TRBJ1-1 gives the whole variable domain DAGVTQSPTHLIKTRGQQVTLRCSPKSGHDTVSWYQQALGQGPQFIFQYYEEEERQRGNFPDRFSGHQFPNYSSELNVNALLLGDSALYLCASNNRVGVTEAFFGQGTRLTVV.

The rearrangement uses TRBV2 and TRBJ1-4; D might be TRBD1 (6 bases). CDR1 and CDR2 (germline): SNHLY, FYNNEI. The CDR3 runs 14 residues. V dropped 7 bases and J dropped 3 bases, with 12 bases sitting between them. CDR3 nucleotide sequence: TGTGCCAGCAAGGGGGACCCTTCTAATGAAAAACTGTTTTTT. Encoded protein: CASKGDPSNEKLFF.

This chain joins TRBV28 and TRBJ1-1; D possibly corresponds to TRBD1 (5 bases). Per germline, CDR1 MDHEN and CDR2 SYDVKM. V gave up 4 bases and J gave up 1 base, with 10 bases separating them. This CDR3 has 14 residues. The CDR3 reads CASSYQGTNTEAFF. CDR3 sequence (DNA): TGTGCCAGCAGTTATCAGGGTACGAACACTGAAGCTTTCTTT.

This chain connects TRBV5-4 to TRBJ2-5; 7 bases agree with TRBD1. With V trimmed by 4 bases and J by 2 bases, 8 bases remained unmatched. The CDR3 is 15 residues long. CDR1 is SGHNT and CDR2 is YYREEE in the germline V gene (reference sequence). CDR3 amino acids: CASSPSRDRQETQYF. The CDR3 DNA reads as TGTGCCAGCAGCCCGAGCCGGGACAGACAAGAGACCCAGTACTTC.

This sequence joins TRBV7-2 and TRBJ2-2; D might be TRBD2 (6 bases). Germline loops: CDR1 SGHTA, CDR2 FQGNSA. V was pared by 2 bases and J by 6 bases, with 13 bases between. This CDR3 is 15 amino acids long. CDR3 sequence reads: CASSLNPSESGELFF. DNA of the CDR3: TGTGCCAGCAGCTTAAACCCTAGCGAATCCGGGGAGCTGTTTTTT.